This TCR beta chain is from a study of blood T cell repertoires in COVID-19. Study-level information: Both acute and convalescent COVID-19 samples were obtained from the United States, Italy and Spain.

In the study's own analysis: Nucleated cell counts were estimated from reference gene primer amplification. Method: immunoSEQ multiplex PCR; TCRdb's copy keeps in-frame clones and lacks some. V and J calls and clone size come straight from that table; D and trimming were deduced from the DNA. The sample includes under 250,000 clones, around 83% of them seen just once. The CDR3 contains 16 residues. Germline V gene data show CDR1 as MDHEN and CDR2 as SYDVKM. The V and J ends lost 5 bases and 5 bases, in that order; junction bases with no gene match: 14. This chain links TRBV28 with TRBJ2-5; 7 bases agree with TRBD2. The source of this sequence is a human donor in a cohort sampled during active COVID-19. Specimen: peripheral blood. The CDR3 loop is CASSPHFGGSRETQYF. The CDR3 bases are TGTGCCAGCAGTCCGCACTTCGGCGGGAGTCGGGAGACCCAGTACTTC.